This TCR beta chain was documented in a study of blood T cell repertoires in COVID-19. Study-wide context: Samples taken during acute and convalescent COVID-19 were collected in the United States, Italy and Spain.

Sequenced by immunoSEQ multiplex PCR; TCRdb stores in-frame clones only, minus some. The data hold 220,000 or so clones, with 65% to 85% observed a single time. Living in 24 US areas, the participants were between roughly 18 and 89 years of age. Cohort assignment relied on participant-reported clinical history. Recovered status applied to Cohort 3 donors who had two consecutive negative PCRs. It also applied to those with clearance or with symptom resolution. The V and J ends lost 5 bases and 4 bases, in that order; junction bases with no gene match: 12. The CDR3 totals 17 residues. The germline V gene encodes CDR1 SGHTA and CDR2 FQGNSA.

V is TRBV7-2 and J is TRBJ2-1; 9 bases are a match to TRBD1. Sequenced: PBMCs or T cells enriched from blood (not recorded which). The receptor was derived from a woman aged 40 to 55 who had recovered from COVID-19. CDR3 loop: CASSRKAQGAGYNEQFF. The DNA for the CDR3 is TGTGCCAGCAGCCGGAAGGCACAGGGGGCGGGTTACAATGAGCAGTTCTTC.